Included here is one T cell receptor beta chain sequence, with context. Its target is not known. Repertoires were generated with immunoSEQ multiplex PCR, while TCRdb's copy carries only in-frame clones and drops some. The top ten hold 0.2% to 0.25% of the sample, which has about 68,000 clones, over 85% seen once. CD4+ T cells from unexposed donors were obtained before the COVID-19 pandemic (2011-2018). The entry originates in a study of CD4 T cells in relation to SARS-CoV-2 and coronaviruses. Study details: The restricting HLA molecule for shared crossreactive spike epitopes was mapped.

Broader study findings: No donor gave both pre-pandemic and post-infection samples. Crossreactivity was assessed only for spike protein, not other viral proteins.

V lost 4 bases, J lost 4 bases, and 5 bases stayed unmatched. This CDR3 has 14 amino acids. The germline CDR1 and CDR2 sequences are SGDLS and YYNGEE. V gene TRBV9 combines with J gene TRBJ1-1; TRBD1 matches at 9 bases. This TCR was recovered from a human donor in good health. Sequenced sample: naive CD4+ T cells from PBMCs. Subset defined: naive CD4+ T cells isolated by negative enrichment. DNA for the CDR3: TGTGCCAGCAGCCCCACGACAGGGGGCACTGAAGCTTTCTTT. Protein sequence: CASSPTTGGTEAFF.